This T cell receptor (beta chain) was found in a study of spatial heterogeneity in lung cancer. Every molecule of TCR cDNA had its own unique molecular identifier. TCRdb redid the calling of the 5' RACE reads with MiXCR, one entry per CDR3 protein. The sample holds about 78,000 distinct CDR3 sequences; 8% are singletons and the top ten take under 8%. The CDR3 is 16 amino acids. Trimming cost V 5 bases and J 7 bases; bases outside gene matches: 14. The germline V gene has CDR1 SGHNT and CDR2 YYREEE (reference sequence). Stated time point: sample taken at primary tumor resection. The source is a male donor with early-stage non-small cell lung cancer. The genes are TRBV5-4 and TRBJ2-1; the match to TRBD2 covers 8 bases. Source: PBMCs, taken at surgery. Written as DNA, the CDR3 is TGTGCCAGCAGTCCGACCATGAGCGGGAGTAAAAATGAGCAGTTCTTC. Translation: CASSPTMSGSKNEQFF.